Below are 9 T cell receptor beta chains sequenced from a single sample in a study of identical twins. TCRdb fed the 5' RACE reads into MiXCR, producing one record per CDR3 protein. The sample lists a few hundred thousand distinct CDR3 sequences, around 6.5% occurring once. In addition, the sample was reused for a study of T cells expressing NK-cell markers.

Material for sequencing was CD8+ T cells sorted from blood. The receptor source for this set is a woman under 30 in good health.

The chain recombines TRBV5-6 with TRBJ2-2; D gene unclear. This CDR3 spans 14 amino acids. The V gene lost 2 bases and the J gene lost 3 bases, with 8 bases spanning the gap. CDR1 is SGHDT and CDR2 is YYEEEE in the germline V gene. CDR3 DNA: TGTGCCAGCAGCTTCATAAGCGACACCGGGGAGCTGTTTTTT. This codes for CASSFISDTGELFF.

This clonotype was seen ten or more times. CDR3 in DNA: TGCGCCAGCAGCTTAAGGGGGCAGTTTAACACTGAAGCTTTCTTT. As protein: CASSLRGQFNTEAFF. J is TRBJ1-1 and V is TRBV5-1; 7 nucleotides match TRBD1. The CDR3 runs to 15 residues. Germline V gives CDR1 SGHRS, CDR2 YFSETQ. J gave up 2 bases and V 2 bases, and 6 bases lay outside the gene matches.

This clonotype was counted at least ten times. This rearrangement joins TRBV12-3 or TRBV12-4 to TRBJ2-7; D is perhaps TRBD2 (6 bases). The length of the CDR3 is 15 residues. Trimming removed 3 bases at V and 1 base at J, with 13 bases between. The CDR3 DNA follows: TGTGCCAGCAGTTTCGCGGGGTCGACGTCCTACGAGCAGTACTTC. It encodes CASSFAGSTSYEQYF.

This chain uses TRBV9 with TRBJ1-6; D gene ambiguous. V dropped 0 bases and J dropped 12 bases, with 7 bases sitting between them. The CDR3 is made up of 12 amino acids. Looked up from germline, CDR1 is SGDLS and CDR2 is YYNGEE. The CDR3 spells CASSVAGQPLHF. The CDR3 nucleotides are TGTGCCAGCAGCGTAGCAGGCCAACCCCTCCACTTT.

V and J are TRBV6-5 and TRBJ2-7; possibly TRBD2 for D (7 bases). With 4 bases removed from V and 5 bases from J, the gap between germline ends came to 15 bases. Germline V lookup: CDR1 MNHEY, CDR2 SVGAGI. The CDR3 consists of 14 residues. The CDR3: CASSSTRGGDEQYF. The CDR3 DNA reads TGTGCCAGCAGTTCCACTAGGGGGGGGGACGAGCAGTACTTC.

This clonotype was found many times. The chain employs TRBV12-3 or TRBV12-4 and TRBJ1-2; maybe TRBD1 (6 bases). Trimming removed 5 bases from V and 6 bases from J, with 16 bases in between. The CDR3 covers 14 residues. CDR3 nucleotide sequence: TGTGCCAGCAGTCCGGGGGGGGGCGTGGATGGCTACACCTTC. Translated: CASSPGGGVDGYTF.

The rearrangement joins TRBV5-6 to TRBJ2-2; possible D gene TRBD1, 5 bases. CDR1 and CDR2 (germline): SGHDT, YYEEEE. The CDR3 consists of 13 residues. Trimming left V 7 bases short and J 4 bases short, with 11 bases between. The CDR3 nucleotides are TGTGCCAGCGGCTCAGGGCCCACCGGGGAGCTGTTTTTT. Translated, it gives CASGSGPTGELFF.

This clonotype has at least ten counts. This chain links TRBV6-4 with TRBJ1-4; D is unresolved. CDR3 length: 17 amino acids. V lost 11 bases, J lost 0 bases, and 22 bases lay in between. The V gene's germline CDR1 is MRHNA and CDR2 SNTAGT. CDR3 bases: TGTGCCGGTGAATCGGACGAGGGTGCCGCAACTAATGAAAAACTGTTTTTT. It codes for CAGESDEGAATNEKLFF.

This clonotype was recorded many times. This chain links TRBV3-1 with TRBJ2-7; no clear D gene. This CDR3 region has 13 residues. Between the trimmed V and J ends, which lost 0 bases and 5 bases, there was a span of 8 bases. Per germline, CDR1 LGHDT and CDR2 YNNKEL (reference sequence). The CDR3 sequence is CASSQENTNEQYF. CDR3 bases: TGTGCCAGCAGCCAAGAAAACACGAACGAGCAGTACTTC.